The present T cell receptor beta chain was sequenced within a study of T cell responses to AZD1222 COVID-19 vaccine. Overall study findings and caveats: Scientists sampled the repertoires only once the peak T cell response had passed. Of the AZD1222 recipients, only 5 to 7 were seropositive at baseline.

Turning to this clone: Its antigen is as yet unknown.

The protocol was immunoSEQ multiplex PCR, while the TCRdb copy is restricted to in-frame clones and leaves out a portion. Among 150,000 to 200,000 clones listed, more than 80% were seen once. This receptor was taken from an adult in good health. Source: peripheral blood, taken on day 0 of AZD1222 vaccination.

The CDR3 protein is CASSTSPYNEQFF. Here the CDR3 DNA reads TGCGCCAGCTCCACCAGCCCCTACAATGAGCAGTTCTTC. This chain joins TRBV5-1 and TRBJ2-1; D is unclear. From germline, CDR1 is SGHRS and CDR2 YFSETQ. The CDR3 totals 13 residues. Trimming took off 7 bases at V and 2 bases at J, with 10 bases between the two ends.